The entry that follows covers one T cell receptor (beta chain) sequence. Germline CDR1 is KGHSH and CDR2 is LQKENI. The CDR3 extends over 16 amino acids. V was trimmed by 3 bases and J by 7 bases, leaving 18 bases between them. In the authors' methods: Reference gene primer amplification in the assay estimated nucleated cell counts. The table came from immunoSEQ multiplex PCR; TCRdb's copy has only in-frame clones and leaves some out. V and J calls and clone size are copied from that table; D and trimming were computed from the DNA. This table holds 200,000 to 300,000 clones, about four fifths found once. This entry comes from a study of blood T cell repertoires in COVID-19. Overall study context: Whether acute or convalescent, the COVID-19 samples came from the United States, Italy and Spain. PBMCs, B-cell-depleted T cells, or T cells provided the cDNA or gDNA that made up the material.

This chain links TRBV18 with TRBJ1-4; a weak D match, TRBD1 (5 bases). The sequenced sample was peripheral blood. The TCR sequence derives from a woman of 80 years or more with acute or convalescent COVID-19. CDR3 nucleotides: TGTGCCAGCTCACCGGGACTCCCCTCCGTGGGTGAAAAACTGTTTTTT. As protein: CASSPGLPSVGEKLFF.